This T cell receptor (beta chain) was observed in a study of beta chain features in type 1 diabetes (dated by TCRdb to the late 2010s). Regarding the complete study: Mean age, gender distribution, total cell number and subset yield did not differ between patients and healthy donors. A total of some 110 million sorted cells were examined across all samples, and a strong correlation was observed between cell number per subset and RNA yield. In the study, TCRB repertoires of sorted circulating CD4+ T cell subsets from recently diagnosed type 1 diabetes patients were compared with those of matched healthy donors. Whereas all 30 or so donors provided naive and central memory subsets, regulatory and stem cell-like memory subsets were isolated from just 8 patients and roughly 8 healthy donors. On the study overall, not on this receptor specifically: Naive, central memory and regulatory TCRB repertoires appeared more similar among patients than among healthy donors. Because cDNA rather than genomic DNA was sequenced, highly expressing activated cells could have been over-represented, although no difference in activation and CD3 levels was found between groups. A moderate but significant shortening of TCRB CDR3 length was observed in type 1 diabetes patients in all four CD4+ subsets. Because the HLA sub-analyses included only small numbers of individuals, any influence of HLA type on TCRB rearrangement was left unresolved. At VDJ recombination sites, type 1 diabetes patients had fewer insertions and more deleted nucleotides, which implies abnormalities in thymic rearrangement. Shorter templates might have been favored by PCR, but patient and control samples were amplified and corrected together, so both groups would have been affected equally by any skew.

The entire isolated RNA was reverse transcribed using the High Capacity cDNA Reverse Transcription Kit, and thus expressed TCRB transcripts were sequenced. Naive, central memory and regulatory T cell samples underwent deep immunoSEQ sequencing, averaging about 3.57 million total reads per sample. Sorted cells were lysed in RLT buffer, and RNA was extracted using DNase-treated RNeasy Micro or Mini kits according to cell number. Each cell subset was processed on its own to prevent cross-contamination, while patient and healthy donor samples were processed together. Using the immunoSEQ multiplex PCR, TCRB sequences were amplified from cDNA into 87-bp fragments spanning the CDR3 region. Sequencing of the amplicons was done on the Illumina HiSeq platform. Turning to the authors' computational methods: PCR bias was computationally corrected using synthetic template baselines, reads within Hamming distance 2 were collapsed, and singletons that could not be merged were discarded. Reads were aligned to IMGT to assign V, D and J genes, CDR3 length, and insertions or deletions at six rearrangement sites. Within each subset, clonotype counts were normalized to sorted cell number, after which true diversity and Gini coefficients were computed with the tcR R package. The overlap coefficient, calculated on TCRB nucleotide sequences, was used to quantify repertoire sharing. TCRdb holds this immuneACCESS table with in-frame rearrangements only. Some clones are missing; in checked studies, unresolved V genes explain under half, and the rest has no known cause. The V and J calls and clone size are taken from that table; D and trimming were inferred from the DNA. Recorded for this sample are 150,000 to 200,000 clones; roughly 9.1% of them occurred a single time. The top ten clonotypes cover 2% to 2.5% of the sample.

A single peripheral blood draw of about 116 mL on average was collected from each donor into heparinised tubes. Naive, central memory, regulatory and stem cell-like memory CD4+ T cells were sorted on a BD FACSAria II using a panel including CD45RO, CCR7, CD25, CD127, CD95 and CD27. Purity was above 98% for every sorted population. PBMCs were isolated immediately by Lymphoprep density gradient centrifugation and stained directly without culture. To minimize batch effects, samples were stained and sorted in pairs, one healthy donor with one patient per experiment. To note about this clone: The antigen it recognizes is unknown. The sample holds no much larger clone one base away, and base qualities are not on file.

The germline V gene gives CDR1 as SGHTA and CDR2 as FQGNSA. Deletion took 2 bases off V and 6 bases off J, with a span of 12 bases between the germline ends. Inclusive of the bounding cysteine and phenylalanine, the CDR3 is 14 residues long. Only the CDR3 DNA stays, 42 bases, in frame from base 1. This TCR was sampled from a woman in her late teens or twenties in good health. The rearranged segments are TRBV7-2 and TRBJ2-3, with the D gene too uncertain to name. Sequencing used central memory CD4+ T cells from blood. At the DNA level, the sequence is TGTGCCAGCAGCTTAATGTCCCTTCCCGATACGCAGTATTTT. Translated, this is CASSLMSLPDTQYF.